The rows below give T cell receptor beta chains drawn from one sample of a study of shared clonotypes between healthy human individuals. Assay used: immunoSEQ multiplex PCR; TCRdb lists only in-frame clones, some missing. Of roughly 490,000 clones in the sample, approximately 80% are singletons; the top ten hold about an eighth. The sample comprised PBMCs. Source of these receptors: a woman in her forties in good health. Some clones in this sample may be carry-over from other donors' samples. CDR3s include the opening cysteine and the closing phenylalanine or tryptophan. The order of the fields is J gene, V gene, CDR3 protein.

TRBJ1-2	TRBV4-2	CASSQPVHRGGGYGYTF
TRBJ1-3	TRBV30	CAWSGGTTGNTIYF
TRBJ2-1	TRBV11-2	CASSLVGPYNEQFF
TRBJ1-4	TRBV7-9	CASSLAGQQNEKLFF
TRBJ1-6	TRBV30	CAWSVQSSYNSPLHF
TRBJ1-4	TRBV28	CASSFQQGWSNEKLFF
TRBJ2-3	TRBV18	CASSPPIQDTQYF
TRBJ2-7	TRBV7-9	CASTRDGRGYEQYF
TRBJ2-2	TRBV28	CASSPLQYRGTTGELFF
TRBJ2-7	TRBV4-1	CASSQGIVLPPHEQYF
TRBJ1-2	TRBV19	CASSPRDFNYGYTF
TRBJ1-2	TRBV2	CASSNSGRTPLRGYGYTF
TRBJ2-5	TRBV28	CASSSGRGATETQYF
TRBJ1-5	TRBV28	CASTTFGSQPQHF
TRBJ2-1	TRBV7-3	CASSLDLAGTYNEQFF
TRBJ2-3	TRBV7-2	CASSLTGITDTQYF
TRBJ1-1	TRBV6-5	CASGLNTEAFF
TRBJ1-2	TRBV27	CASSDGGAYGYTF
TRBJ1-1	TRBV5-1	CASSPTGLNTEAFF
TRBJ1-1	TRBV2	CASSVLTVITEAFF
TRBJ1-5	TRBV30	CAWSAGVGNQPQHF
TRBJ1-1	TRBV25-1	CASSFRGLGNTEAFF
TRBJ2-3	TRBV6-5	CASSNRDPRATQYF
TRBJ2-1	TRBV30	CAWSRGQGWYNEQFF
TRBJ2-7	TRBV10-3	CAIRQGGEQYF
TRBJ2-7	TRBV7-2	CASSLYWGLGYEQYF
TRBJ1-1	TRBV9	CASSEGGPDTEAFF
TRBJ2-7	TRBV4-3	CASSQGGGNRADEQYF
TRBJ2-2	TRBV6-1	CASTLTHTGELFF
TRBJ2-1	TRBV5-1	CASKGTSGLNEQFF
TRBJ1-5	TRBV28	CASSVRNQPQHF
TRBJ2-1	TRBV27	CASVRLQGGNEQFF
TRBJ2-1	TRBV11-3	CASSAGTSLGNEQFF
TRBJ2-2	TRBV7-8	CASSPRLAHNTGELFF
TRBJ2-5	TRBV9	CASSVEGLAGGGETQYF
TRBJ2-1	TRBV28	CASTRQSYNEQFF
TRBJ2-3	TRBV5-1	CASSLETTDTQYF
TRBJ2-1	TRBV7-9	CASSFGGAEGMNEQFF
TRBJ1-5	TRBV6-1	CASSLTRSNQPQHF
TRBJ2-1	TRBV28	CASSSRHGPREGQSDGHYGEQFF
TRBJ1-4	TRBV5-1	CASSLEAIGQGNEKLFF
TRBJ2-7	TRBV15	CATSRGPRELDYEQYF
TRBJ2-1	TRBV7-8	CASSLVERLFF
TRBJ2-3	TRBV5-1	CASSYEDTQYF
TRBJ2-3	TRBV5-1	CASSLGGPTDTQYF
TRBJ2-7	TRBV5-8	CASSPRGGWASYEQYF
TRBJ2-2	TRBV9	CASSASGELFF
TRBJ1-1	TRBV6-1	CASSPTGNTEAFF
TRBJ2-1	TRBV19	CASSTRTSLNEQFF
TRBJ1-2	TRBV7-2	CASSFRAGVDYGYTF
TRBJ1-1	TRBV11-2	CASSWAGARNTEAFF
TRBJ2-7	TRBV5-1	CASSLSTSLGEQYF
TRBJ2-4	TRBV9	CASSQEILAKNIQYF
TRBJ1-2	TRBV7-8	CASSLAAGLADTF
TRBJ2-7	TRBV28	CASAVGTTYEQYF
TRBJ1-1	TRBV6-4	CASSDHENTEAFF
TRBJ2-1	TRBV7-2	CASSPGLALGANEQFF
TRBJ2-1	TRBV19	CASSYAGIRDEQFF
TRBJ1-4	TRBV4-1	CASSHPRLIEGQMNEKLFF
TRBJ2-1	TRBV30	CAWSGLAGIKGDEQFF